This T cell receptor (beta chain) was recovered during a study of CD8 T cells in ankylosing spondylitis. Whole-study results and caveats: Within ankylosing spondylitis blood, a TCR beta motif made up of eight highly homologous variants appeared to be characteristic. Certain motif variants had earlier been reported in reactive arthritis synovial fluid and blood. Significant enrichment of disease-linked clones was reported in matched ankylosing spondylitis synovial fluid. A CD8+ phenotype characterized the disease-linked clones, which were relatively rare in peripheral blood.

TCR beta libraries were made by quantitative 5'-RACE with molecular barcodes. In TCRdb, the 5' RACE reads were re-called with MiXCR into one record per CDR3 protein. The table lists fewer than 500,000 distinct CDR3 sequences, 20% to 30% of them singletons. On this clonotype itself: Its antigen is undetermined.

CDR1 SGHRS and CDR2 YFSETQ come from the germline V gene. The length of the CDR3 is 15 residues. The V and J ends lost 0 bases and 7 bases respectively, with 14 bases between them. The TCR originated in a male donor with ankylosing spondylitis. The J gene is TRBJ1-5, the V gene TRBV5-1, with D unresolved. The specimen was blood, either unsorted or a sorted T cell fraction (not recorded which). The CDR3, as DNA: TGCGCCAGCAGCTTGGTAGCAGGCGATCCACAGCCCCAGCATTTT. Amino acids: CASSLVAGDPQPQHF.